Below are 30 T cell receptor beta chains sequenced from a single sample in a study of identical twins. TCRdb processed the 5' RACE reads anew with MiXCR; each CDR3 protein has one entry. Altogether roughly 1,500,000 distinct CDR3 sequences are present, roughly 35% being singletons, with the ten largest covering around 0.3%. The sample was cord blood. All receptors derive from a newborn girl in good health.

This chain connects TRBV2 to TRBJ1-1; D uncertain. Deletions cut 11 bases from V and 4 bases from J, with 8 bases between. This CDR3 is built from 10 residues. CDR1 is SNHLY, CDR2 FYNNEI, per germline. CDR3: CAPVPTEAFF. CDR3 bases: TGTGCCCCAGTACCCACTGAAGCTTTCTTT.

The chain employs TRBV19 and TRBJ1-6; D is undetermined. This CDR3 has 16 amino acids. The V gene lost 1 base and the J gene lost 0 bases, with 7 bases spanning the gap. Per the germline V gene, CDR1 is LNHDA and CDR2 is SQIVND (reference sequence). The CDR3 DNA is TGTGCCAGTAGTATAGGATACGTCTCCTATAATTCACCCCTCCACTTT. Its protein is CASSIGYVSYNSPLHF.

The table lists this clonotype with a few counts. In DNA form, the CDR3 reads TGTGCCAGCAGCCCTCGGACTCACCTGTTGGATGGCTACACCTTC. Translating gives CASSPRTHLLDGYTF. This chain uses TRBV3-1 with TRBJ1-2; no clear D. Trimming took off 4 bases at V and 6 bases at J, with 18 bases between the two ends. Germline CDR1 and CDR2: LGHDT and YNNKEL (reference sequence). The CDR3 covers 15 residues.

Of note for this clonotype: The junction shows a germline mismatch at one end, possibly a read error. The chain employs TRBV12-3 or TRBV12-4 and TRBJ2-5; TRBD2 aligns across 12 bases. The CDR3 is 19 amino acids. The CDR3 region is CACSLRDRGLAGGQETQYF. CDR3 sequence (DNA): TGTGCCTGCAGTTTAAGAGACAGGGGGCTAGCGGGAGGGCAAGAGACCCAGTACTTC.

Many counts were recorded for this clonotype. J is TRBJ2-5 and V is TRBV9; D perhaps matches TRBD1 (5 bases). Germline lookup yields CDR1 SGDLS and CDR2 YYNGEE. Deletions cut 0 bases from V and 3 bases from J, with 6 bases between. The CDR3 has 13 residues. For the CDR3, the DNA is TGTGCCAGCAGCGTAGGCAGGGAAGAGACCCAGTACTTC. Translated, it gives CASSVGREETQYF.

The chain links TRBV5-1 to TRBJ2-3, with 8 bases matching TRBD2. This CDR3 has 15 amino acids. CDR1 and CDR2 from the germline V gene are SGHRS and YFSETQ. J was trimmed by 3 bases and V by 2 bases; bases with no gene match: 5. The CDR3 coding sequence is TGCGCCAGCAGCTTTAATGAGCGGGGGACAGATACGCAGTATTTT. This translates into CASSFNERGTDTQYF.

The CDR3 spells CASSFLFLGQGQETQYF. The CDR3, as DNA: TGTGCCAGCAGTTTCCTCTTTCTGGGACAGGGACAAGAGACCCAGTACTTC. The V and J genes are TRBV12-3 or TRBV12-4 and TRBJ2-5; TRBD1 matches at 9 bases. V shed 3 bases and J 2 bases; nucleotides not matched to a gene: 10. The CDR3 is made up of 17 amino acids.

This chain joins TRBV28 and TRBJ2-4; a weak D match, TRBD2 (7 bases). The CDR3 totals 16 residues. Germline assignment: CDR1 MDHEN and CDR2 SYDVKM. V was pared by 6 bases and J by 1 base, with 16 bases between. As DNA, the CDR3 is TGTGCCAGCAGGCCCGCAGGGGACTATGCCAAAAACATTCAGTACTTC. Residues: CASRPAGDYAKNIQYF.

CDR3 sequence (DNA): TGTGCCAGCAGTGAAAAGCCTAGCGGGAGAGCCTACAATGAGCAGTTCTTC. Translation: CASSEKPSGRAYNEQFF. The V gene is TRBV2, the J gene TRBJ2-1, with TRBD2 identical over 10 bases. CDR1 and CDR2 (germline): SNHLY, FYNNEI. Unmatched junction bases numbered 6, after V lost 2 bases and J lost 2 bases. CDR3 size: 17 residues.

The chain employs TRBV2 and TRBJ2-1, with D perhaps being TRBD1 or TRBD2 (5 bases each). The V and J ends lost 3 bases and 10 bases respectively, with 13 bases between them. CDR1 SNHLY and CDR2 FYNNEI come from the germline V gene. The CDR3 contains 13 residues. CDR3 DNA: TGTGCCAGCAGTGACAGGGACCGCTACGAGCAGTTCTTC. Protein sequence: CASSDRDRYEQFF.

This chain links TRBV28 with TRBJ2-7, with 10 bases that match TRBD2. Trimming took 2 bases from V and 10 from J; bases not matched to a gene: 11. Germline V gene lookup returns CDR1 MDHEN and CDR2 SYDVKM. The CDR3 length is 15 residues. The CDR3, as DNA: TGTGCCAGCAGTTTAATCCTGGCTAGCGGGAGCGTCCAGTACTTC. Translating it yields CASSLILASGSVQYF. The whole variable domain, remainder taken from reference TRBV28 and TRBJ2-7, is DVKVTQSSRYLVKRTGEKVFLECVQDMDHENMFWYRQDPGLGLRLIYFSYDVKMKEKGDIPEGYSVSREKKERFSLILESASTNQTSMYLCASSLILASGSVQYFGPGTRLTVT.

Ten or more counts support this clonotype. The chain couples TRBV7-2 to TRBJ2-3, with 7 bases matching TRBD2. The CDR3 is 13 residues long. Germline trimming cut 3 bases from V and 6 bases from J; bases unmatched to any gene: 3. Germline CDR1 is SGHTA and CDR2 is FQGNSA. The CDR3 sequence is CASSFGGGDTQYF. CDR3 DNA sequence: TGTGCCAGCAGCTTTGGGGGAGGGGATACGCAGTATTTT.

The CDR3 DNA follows: TGCAGTGGGCGGAGGACAGCCAATGAAAAACTGTTTTTT. Translation gives CSGRRTANEKLFF. The V call is TRBV20-1, the J call TRBJ1-4, with TRBD1 as a possible D gene (6 bases). The CDR3 runs 13 residues. CDR1 and CDR2 (germline): DFQATT, SNEGSKA (reference sequence). V lost 7 bases and J lost 5, with 14 bases in between.

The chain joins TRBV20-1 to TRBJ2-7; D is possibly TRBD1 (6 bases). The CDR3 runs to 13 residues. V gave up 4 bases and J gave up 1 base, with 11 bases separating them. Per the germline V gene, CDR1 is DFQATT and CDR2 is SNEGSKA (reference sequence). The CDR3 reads CSANLGQSYEQYF. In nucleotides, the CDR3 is TGCAGTGCTAATTTGGGACAATCCTACGAGCAGTACTTC.

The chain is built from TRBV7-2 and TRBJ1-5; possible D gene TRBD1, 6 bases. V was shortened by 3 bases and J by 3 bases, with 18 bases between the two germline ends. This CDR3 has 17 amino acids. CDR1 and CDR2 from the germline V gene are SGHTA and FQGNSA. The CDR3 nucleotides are TGTGCCAGCAGCTTCGAAGGGTACAGGGCGAACAATCAGCCCCAGCATTTT. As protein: CASSFEGYRANNQPQHF.

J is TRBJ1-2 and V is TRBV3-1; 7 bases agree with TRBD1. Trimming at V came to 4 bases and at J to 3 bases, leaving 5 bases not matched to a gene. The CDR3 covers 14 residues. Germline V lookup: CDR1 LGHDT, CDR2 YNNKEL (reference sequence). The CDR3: CASSPGQQYYGYTF. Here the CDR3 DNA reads TGTGCCAGCAGCCCGGGACAGCAGTACTATGGCTACACCTTC.

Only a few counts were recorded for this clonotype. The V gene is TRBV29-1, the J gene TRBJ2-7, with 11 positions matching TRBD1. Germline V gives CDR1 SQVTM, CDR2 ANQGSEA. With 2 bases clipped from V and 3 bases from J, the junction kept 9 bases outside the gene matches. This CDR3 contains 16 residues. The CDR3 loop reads CSVESPPGQGDYEQYF. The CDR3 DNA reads TGCAGCGTTGAATCTCCCCCGGGACAGGGGGACTACGAGCAGTACTTC.

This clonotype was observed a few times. The CDR3 loop reads CASSPGTGGEQYF. In nucleotides, the CDR3 is TGTGCCAGCAGTCCCGGGACAGGGGGCGAGCAGTACTTC. V gene TRBV12-3 or TRBV12-4 combines with J gene TRBJ2-7; 11 bases line up with TRBD1. CDR3 length: 13 amino acids. V was clipped by 5 bases and J by 6 bases; unmatched bases: 3.

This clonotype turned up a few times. CDR3 sequence (DNA): TGCAGTGCCGCAGACATAGGACACCTCCTTAGCAACAATCAGCCCCAGCATTTT. Amino acid sequence: CSAADIGHLLSNNQPQHF. The chain links TRBV20-1 to TRBJ1-5; the D gene is possibly TRBD1 (5 bases). The CDR3 has 18 amino acids. The germline V and J ends were trimmed by 6 bases and 3 bases, with 27 bases remaining between them. Looked up from germline, CDR1 is DFQATT and CDR2 is SNEGSKA (reference sequence).

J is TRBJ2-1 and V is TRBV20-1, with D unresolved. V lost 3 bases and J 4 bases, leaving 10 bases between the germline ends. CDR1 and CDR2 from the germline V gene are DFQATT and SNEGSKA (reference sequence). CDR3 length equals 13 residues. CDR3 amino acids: CSASRARYNEQFF. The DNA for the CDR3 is TGCAGTGCTAGTAGAGCGCGTTACAATGAGCAGTTCTTC.

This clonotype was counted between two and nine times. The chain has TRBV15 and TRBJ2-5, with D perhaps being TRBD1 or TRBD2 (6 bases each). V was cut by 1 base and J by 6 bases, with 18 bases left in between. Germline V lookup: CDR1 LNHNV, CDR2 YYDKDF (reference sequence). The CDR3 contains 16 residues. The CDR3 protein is CATSRGGAGSFKTQYF. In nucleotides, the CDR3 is TGTGCCACCAGCAGAGGGGGGGCAGGGAGCTTTAAGACCCAGTACTTC. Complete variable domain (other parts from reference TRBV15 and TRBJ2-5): DAMVIQNPRYQVTQFGKPVTLSCSQTLNHNVMYWYQQKSSQAPKLLFHYYDKDFNNEADTPDNFQSRRPNTSFCFLDIRSPGLGDTAMYLCATSRGGAGSFKTQYFGPGTRLLVL.

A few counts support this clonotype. In nucleotides, the CDR3 is TGTGCCAGCAGCTTAGGACTCGGGGGGCTGAGCACTGAGCAGTTCTTC. It encodes CASSLGLGGLSTEQFF. The chain uses TRBV7-2 and TRBJ2-1; D possibly corresponds to TRBD2 (7 bases). Germline CDR1 reads SGHTA; CDR2 reads FQGNSA. V lost 1 base, J lost 9 bases, and 19 bases lay in between. The CDR3 length is 16 residues. Looking up the rest from reference TRBV7-2 and TRBJ2-1 gives the full variable domain: GAGVSQSPSNKVTEKGKDVELRCDPISGHTALYWYRQSLGQGLEFLIYFQGNSAPDKSGLPSDRFSAERTGGSVSTLTIQRTQQEDSAVYLCASSLGLGGLSTEQFFGPGTRLTVL.

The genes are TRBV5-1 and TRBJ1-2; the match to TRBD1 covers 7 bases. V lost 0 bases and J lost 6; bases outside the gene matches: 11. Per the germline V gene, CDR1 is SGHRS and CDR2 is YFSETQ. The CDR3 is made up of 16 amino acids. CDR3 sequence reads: CASSLGILRGEDGYTF. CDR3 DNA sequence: TGCGCCAGCAGCTTGGGCATTCTCAGGGGGGAGGATGGCTACACCTTC.

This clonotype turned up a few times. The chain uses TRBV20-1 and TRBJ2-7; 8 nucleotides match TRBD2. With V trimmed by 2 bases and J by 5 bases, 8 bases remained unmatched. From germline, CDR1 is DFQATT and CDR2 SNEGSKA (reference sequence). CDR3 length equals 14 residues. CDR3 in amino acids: CSARSTSGPHEQYF. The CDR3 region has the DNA TGCAGTGCTAGAAGTACTAGCGGACCCCACGAGCAGTACTTC.

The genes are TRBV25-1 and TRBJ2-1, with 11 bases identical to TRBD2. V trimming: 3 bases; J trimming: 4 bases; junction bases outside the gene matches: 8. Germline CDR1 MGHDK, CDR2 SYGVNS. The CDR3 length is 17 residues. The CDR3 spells CASSDSSTSGKYNEQFF. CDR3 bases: TGTGCCAGCAGTGACTCCTCGACTAGCGGGAAATACAATGAGCAGTTCTTC.

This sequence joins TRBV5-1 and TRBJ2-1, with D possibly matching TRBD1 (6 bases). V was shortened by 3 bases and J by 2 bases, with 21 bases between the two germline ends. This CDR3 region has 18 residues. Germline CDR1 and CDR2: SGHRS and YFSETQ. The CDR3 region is CASSWGQERQSPYNEQFF. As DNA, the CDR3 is TGCGCCAGCAGCTGGGGGCAAGAGCGACAGAGCCCCTACAATGAGCAGTTCTTC.

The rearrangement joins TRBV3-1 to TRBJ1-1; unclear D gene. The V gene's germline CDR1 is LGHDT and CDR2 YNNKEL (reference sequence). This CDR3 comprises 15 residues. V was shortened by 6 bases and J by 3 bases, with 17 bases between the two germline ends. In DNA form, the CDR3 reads TGTGCCAGCAGTTCCCCCCGGGAAGGAGACACTGAAGCTTTCTTT. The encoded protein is CASSSPREGDTEAFF.

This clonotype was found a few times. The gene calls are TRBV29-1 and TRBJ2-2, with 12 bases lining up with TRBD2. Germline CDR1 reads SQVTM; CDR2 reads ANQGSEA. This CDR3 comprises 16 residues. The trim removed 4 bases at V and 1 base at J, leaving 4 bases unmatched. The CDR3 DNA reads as TGCAGCGTTGCAAAGGGACTAGCGGGGAACACCGGGGAGCTGTTTTTT. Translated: CSVAKGLAGNTGELFF.

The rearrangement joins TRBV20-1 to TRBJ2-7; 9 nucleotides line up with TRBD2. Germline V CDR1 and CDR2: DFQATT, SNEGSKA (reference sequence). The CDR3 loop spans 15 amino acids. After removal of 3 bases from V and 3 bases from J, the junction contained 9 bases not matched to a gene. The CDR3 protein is CSARIGTSFGYEQYF. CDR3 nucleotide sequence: TGCAGTGCTAGGATAGGGACTAGCTTCGGCTACGAGCAGTACTTC.

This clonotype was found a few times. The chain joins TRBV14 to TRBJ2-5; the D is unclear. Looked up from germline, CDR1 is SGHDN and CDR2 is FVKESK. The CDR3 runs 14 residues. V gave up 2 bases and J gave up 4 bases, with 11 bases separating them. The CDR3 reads CASSQSLLGETQYF. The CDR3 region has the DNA TGTGCCAGCAGCCAATCGCTATTGGGAGAGACCCAGTACTTC. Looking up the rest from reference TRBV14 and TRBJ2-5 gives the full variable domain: EAGVTQFPSHSVIEKGQTVTLRCDPISGHDNLYWYRRVMGKEIKFLLHFVKESKQDESGMPNNRFLAERTGGTYSTLKVQPAELEDSGVYFCASSQSLLGETQYFGPGTRLLVL.